What follows are 27 T cell receptor beta chains derived from one specimen sequenced in a study of shared clonotypes between healthy human individuals. The data were produced by immunoSEQ multiplex PCR, yet TCRdb's version contains in-frame clones alone and is incomplete. The sample carries around 700,000 clones, less than 80% recorded once. Sequences were obtained from memory CD4+ T cells sorted from blood. Subset noted: CD45RA-negative fraction. The receptors stem from a woman aged 25 to 39 in good health.

The chain joins TRBV15 to TRBJ1-5, with D hard to call. Germline CDR1 LNHNV, CDR2 YYDKDF (reference sequence). The CDR3 loop spans 16 amino acids. The V end lost 0 bases, the J end lost 8 bases, and 17 bases lay between the germline ends. In nucleotides, the CDR3 is TGTGCCACCAGCAGAGATGTGTTTGACGTGGTAGAGCCCCAGCATTTT. It translates to CATSRDVFDVVEPQHF.

V and J are TRBV25-1 and TRBJ2-7; TRBD1 agrees at 7 bases. The CDR3 runs 15 residues. With V trimmed by 2 bases and J by 3 bases, 7 bases remained unmatched. Germline lookup yields CDR1 MGHDK and CDR2 SYGVNS. CDR3 nucleotides: TGTGCCAGCAGTGAACCCAGCGACAGGGTCTACGAGCAGTACTTC. Protein product: CASSEPSDRVYEQYF.

The chain couples TRBV7-2 to TRBJ1-1, with 7 bases that match TRBD1. The germline gives CDR1 SGHTA, CDR2 FQGNSA. The CDR3 length is 15 residues. Unmatched junction bases numbered 6, after V lost 1 base and J lost 4 bases. CDR3 in DNA: TGTGCCAGCAGCTTAGTCGCGGGACAGCTCACTGAAGCTTTCTTT. This sequence encodes CASSLVAGQLTEAFF.

The genes are TRBV5-8 and TRBJ2-3; D ambiguous. The CDR3 spans 13 residues. Per the germline V gene, CDR1 is SGHTS and CDR2 is YDEGEE. The germline V and J ends were trimmed by 0 bases and 5 bases, with 7 bases remaining between them. CDR3: CASSLAQIDTQYF. In nucleotides, the CDR3 is TGTGCCAGCAGCTTGGCCCAGATAGATACGCAGTATTTT.

Regarding this clone: The sample carries other DNA sequences with the same CDR3. The gene calls are TRBV29-1 and TRBJ1-2; D remains ambiguous. CDR3 length: 11 amino acids. V was pared by 3 bases and J by 2 bases, with 4 bases between. Per germline, CDR1 SQVTM and CDR2 ANQGSEA. This CDR3 reads CSVEENYGYTF. The CDR3 region has the DNA TGCAGCGTTGAGGAGAACTATGGCTACACCTTC.

This clone appeared a few times. This chain uses TRBV28 with TRBJ2-7, with 12 nucleotides matching TRBD2. This CDR3 is built from 15 residues. Germline loops: CDR1 MDHEN, CDR2 SYDVKM. The V gene end was trimmed by 6 bases and the J gene end by 2 bases; junction bases not matched to a gene: 5. The CDR3 coding sequence is TGTGCCAGCAGCTACCGACTAGCGGGAGCCTACGAGCAGTACTTC. Amino acids: CASSYRLAGAYEQYF.

For this clone: In the same sample, other DNA sequences code for this CDR3. V and J are TRBV11-2 and TRBJ1-3, with D possibly being TRBD1 (5 bases). Trimming pared 5 bases from V and 3 bases from J, leaving 11 bases between. Germline CDR1 is SGHAT and CDR2 is FQNNGV. The CDR3 runs to 14 residues. The CDR3 region is CASSPQGGGNTIYF. In DNA form, the CDR3 reads TGTGCCAGCAGCCCTCAGGGAGGTGGAAACACCATATATTTT.

The chain joins TRBV4-1 to TRBJ2-3; 11 bases fit TRBD2. V shed 0 bases, J shed 5 bases, and the junction held 16 bases outside the gene matches. This CDR3 is built from 20 residues. Germline V CDR1 and CDR2: MGHRA, YSYEKL. The CDR3: CASSQEFRPSLAGGKDTQYF. The CDR3, as DNA: TGCGCCAGCAGCCAAGAATTTCGGCCCTCTCTAGCGGGAGGTAAAGATACGCAGTATTTT.

This clone was counted once. V usage is TRBV6-5 and J usage is TRBJ2-7; 10 bases map to TRBD2. The CDR3 covers 15 residues. V dropped 5 bases and J dropped 4; count of bases not matched to a gene: 8. The germline gives CDR1 MNHEY, CDR2 SVGAGI. The CDR3 DNA reads as TGTGCCAGCAGTCCCAGCGGGAGGGCCTGGTACGAGCAGTACTTC. Residues: CASSPSGRAWYEQYF.

The chain combines TRBV28 with TRBJ1-5, with no clear D. Trimming pared 3 bases from V and 3 bases from J, leaving 6 bases between. Germline V CDR1 and CDR2: MDHEN, SYDVKM. This CDR3 region has 13 residues. The DNA for the CDR3 is TGTGCCAGCAGTTTCAAGATCAATCAGCCCCAGCATTTT. Translating it yields CASSFKINQPQHF. The whole variable domain, filled in from reference TRBV28 and TRBJ1-5, reads DVKVTQSSRYLVKRTGEKVFLECVQDMDHENMFWYRQDPGLGLRLIYFSYDVKMKEKGDIPEGYSVSREKKERFSLILESASTNQTSMYLCASSFKINQPQHFGDGTRLSIL.

This chain uses TRBV10-3 with TRBJ2-3, with a weak D call TRBD2 (5 bases). CDR1 is ENHRY, CDR2 SYGVKD, per germline. V was cut by 2 bases and J by 6 bases, with 15 bases left in between. The CDR3 totals 15 residues. The CDR3: CAISEQGRRGDTQYF. CDR3 bases: TGTGCCATCAGTGAGCAAGGAAGACGAGGGGATACGCAGTATTTT.

Written as DNA, the CDR3 is TGTGCCAGCAGCTTAGCGCGGGATTCCTTCCGTGAGCAGTTCTTC. This encodes CASSLARDSFREQFF. The V and J genes are TRBV7-9 and TRBJ2-1; D possibly corresponds to TRBD2 (6 bases). CDR1 is SEHNR and CDR2 is FQNEAQ in the germline V gene (reference sequence). Deletions cut 0 bases from V and 9 bases from J, with 15 bases between. This CDR3 is 15 amino acids long.

The J gene is TRBJ2-3, the V gene TRBV5-8, with TRBD2 identical over 12 bases. CDR1 SGHTS and CDR2 YDEGEE come from the germline V gene. CDR3 length: 17 residues. J lost 3 bases, V lost 0 bases, and 5 bases had no gene match. The CDR3 bases are TGTGCCAGCAGCTTGGCCCCACTAGCGGGAGGAACAGATACGCAGTATTTT. This encodes CASSLAPLAGGTDTQYF.

V gene TRBV19 combines with J gene TRBJ2-1; D possibly matches TRBD1 or TRBD2 (7 bases each). This CDR3 is 15 amino acids long. The germline V and J ends were trimmed by 5 bases and 6 bases, with 17 bases remaining between them. Per the germline V gene, CDR1 is LNHDA and CDR2 is SQIVND (reference sequence). The CDR3 DNA reads as TGTGCCAGTAGTCACAGGGGAGGGGTATCCAATGAGCAGTTCTTC. It codes for CASSHRGGVSNEQFF. Drawing the rest from reference TRBV19 and TRBJ2-1, the complete variable domain is DGGITQSPKYLFRKEGQNVTLSCEQNLNHDAMYWYRQDPGQGLRLIYYSQIVNDFQKGDIAEGYSVSREKKESFPLTVTSAQKNPTAFYLCASSHRGGVSNEQFFGPGTRLTVL.

This clone was picked up one time. The rearrangement links TRBV9 to TRBJ2-7, with 7 nucleotides matching TRBD2. V gave up 0 bases and J gave up 3 bases; unmatched junction bases: 6. Per germline, CDR1 SGDLS and CDR2 YYNGEE. The CDR3 spans 15 residues. The CDR3 DNA reads TGTGCCAGCAGCGTAGGGGAGGGATCGGGCTACGAGCAGTACTTC. It encodes CASSVGEGSGYEQYF.

The rearrangement joins TRBV6-5 to TRBJ1-1; D is ambiguous. Germline V gene data show CDR1 as MNHEY and CDR2 as SVGAGI. The CDR3 has 14 residues. Trimming pared 2 bases from V and 2 bases from J, leaving 9 bases between. DNA for the CDR3: TGTGCCAGCAGTTACCAACAGAGAAACACTGAAGCTTTCTTT. Translating gives CASSYQQRNTEAFF.

This clone has only a few counts. The chain carries TRBV5-6 and TRBJ2-5; D remains ambiguous. Trimming left V 6 bases short and J 1 base short, with 7 bases between. There are 12 residues in the CDR3. CDR1 and CDR2 from the germline V gene are SGHDT and YYEEEE. CDR3 bases: TGTGCCAGCATCGGGTTCCAAGAGACCCAGTACTTC. This translates into CASIGFQETQYF.

This clone was found a few times. The chain employs TRBV14 and TRBJ2-7; D not certain. The ends were cut back, 3 bases at V and 0 bases at J, with 6 bases in the middle. This CDR3 region has 13 residues. Germline lookup yields CDR1 SGHDN and CDR2 FVKESK. The CDR3 sequence: CASSQGSSYEQYF. The DNA of the CDR3 is TGTGCCAGCAGCCAGGGGTCCTCCTACGAGCAGTACTTC.

The rearrangement links TRBV4-1 to TRBJ2-7, with 9 bases aligning to TRBD1. Unmatched junction bases numbered 8, after V lost 4 bases and J lost 4 bases. Germline V gives CDR1 MGHRA, CDR2 YSYEKL. This CDR3 has 15 residues. The CDR3 is CASSLTGTGLYEQYF. CDR3 nucleotide sequence: TGCGCCAGCAGCCTAACCGGGACAGGGTTATACGAGCAGTACTTC.

This clone was picked up a small number of times. CDR3 nucleotides: TGTGCCAGCAGGACCCAGGACGGTAGCAATCAGCCCCAGCATTTT. Amino acids: CASRTQDGSNQPQHF. V gene TRBV28 combines with J gene TRBJ1-5; D is unresolved. V shed 6 bases and J shed 0 bases, with 12 bases lying between them. This CDR3 is built from 15 residues. Germline lookup yields CDR1 MDHEN and CDR2 SYDVKM.

The chain joins TRBV5-1 to TRBJ1-5; 9 positions match TRBD1. The CDR3 totals 16 residues. Germline V gene sequence: CDR1 SGHRS, CDR2 YFSETQ. V lost 4 bases to trimming and J lost 5 bases; unmatched junction nucleotides: 10. The CDR3 here is CASSPDAGQGYQPQHF. DNA for the CDR3: TGCGCCAGCAGCCCGGATGCCGGACAGGGGTATCAGCCCCAGCATTTT.

This clone was counted once. V and J are TRBV11-3 and TRBJ2-1; TRBD1 agrees at 7 bases. The CDR3 consists of 17 residues. CDR1 is SGHNT and CDR2 is YENEEA in the germline V gene. V lost 4 bases and J lost 0; bases outside the gene matches: 9. The CDR3 region is CASSSKPYRGSYNEQFF. The CDR3 nucleotides read TGTGCCAGCAGCTCCAAACCTTACAGGGGCTCCTACAATGAGCAGTTCTTC.

This clone was seen only a few times. The sample contains more than one DNA sequence encoding this CDR3. The V call is TRBV5-1, the J call TRBJ1-3; 9 positions match TRBD1. The CDR3 loop spans 15 amino acids. CDR1 is SGHRS and CDR2 is YFSETQ in the germline V gene. The V segment lost 0 bases and the J segment 5 bases; nucleotides outside the gene matches: 3. The CDR3 nucleotides read TGCGCCAGCAGCTTGGGGGACAGGGATCGAAACACCATATATTTT. The encoded protein is CASSLGDRDRNTIYF.

The chain has TRBV28 and TRBJ1-4; no definite D call. Germline CDR1 is MDHEN and CDR2 is SYDVKM. V was cut by 0 bases and J by 6 bases, with 11 bases left in between. The CDR3 is made up of 15 amino acids. CDR3 nucleotide sequence: TGTGCCAGCAGTTTATGGGCGGCGGGTGATGAAAAACTGTTTTTT. Its protein is CASSLWAAGDEKLFF. Drawing the rest from reference TRBV28 and TRBJ1-4, the complete variable domain is DVKVTQSSRYLVKRTGEKVFLECVQDMDHENMFWYRQDPGLGLRLIYFSYDVKMKEKGDIPEGYSVSREKKERFSLILESASTNQTSMYLCASSLWAAGDEKLFFGSGTQLSVL.

The CDR3 sequence is CASSRQGQTAYEQYF. The CDR3 DNA sequence: TGTGCCAGCAGCCGACAGGGACAGACTGCCTACGAGCAGTACTTC. The chain couples TRBV5-8 to TRBJ2-7; 7 nucleotides align to TRBD1. There are 15 residues in the CDR3. Germline V gene sequence: CDR1 SGHTS, CDR2 YDEGEE. Unmatched junction bases numbered 9, after V lost 4 bases and J lost 2 bases. Variable domain in full (rest from reference TRBV5-8 and TRBJ2-7): EAGVTQSPTHLIKTRGQQATLRCSPISGHTSVYWYQQALGLGLQFLLWYDEGEERNRGNFPPRFSGRQFPNYSSELNVNALELEDSALYLCASSRQGQTAYEQYFGPGTRLTVT.

This chain links TRBV10-2 with TRBJ2-7; 10 bases agree with TRBD2. Germline V gene sequence: CDR1 WSHSY, CDR2 SAAADI. The V gene end was trimmed by 7 bases and the J gene end by 3 bases; junction bases not matched to a gene: 3. There are 13 residues in the CDR3. CDR3 DNA sequence: TGCGCCAGCAACCCTAGCGGGAGCTACGAGCAGTACTTC. Its protein product is CASNPSGSYEQYF.

The V gene is TRBV5-1, the J gene TRBJ2-3; 8 bases line up with TRBD2. From germline, CDR1 is SGHRS and CDR2 YFSETQ. The CDR3 contains 16 residues. V shed 1 base and J 5 bases; nucleotides not matched to a gene: 9. The CDR3 DNA reads as TGCGCCAGCAGCTTGTCGAACGGGAGGGCCGTAGATACGCAGTATTTT. Protein sequence: CASSLSNGRAVDTQYF. The full variable domain, its missing parts supplied by reference TRBV5-1 and TRBJ2-3, is KAGVTQTPRYLIKTRGQQVTLSCSPISGHRSVSWYQQTPGQGLQFLFEYFSETQRNKGNFPGRFSGRQFSNSRSEMNVSTLELGDSALYLCASSLSNGRAVDTQYFGPGTRLTVL.